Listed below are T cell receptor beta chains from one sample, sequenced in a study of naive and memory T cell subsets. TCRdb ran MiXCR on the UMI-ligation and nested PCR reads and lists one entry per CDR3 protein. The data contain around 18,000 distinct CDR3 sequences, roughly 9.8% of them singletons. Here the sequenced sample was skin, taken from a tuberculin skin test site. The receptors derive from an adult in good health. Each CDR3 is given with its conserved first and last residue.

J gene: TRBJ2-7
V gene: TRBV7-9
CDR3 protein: CASSLRGTNERYYEQYF

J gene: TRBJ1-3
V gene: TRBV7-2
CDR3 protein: CASSLDYSGNTIYF

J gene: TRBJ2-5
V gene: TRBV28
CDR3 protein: CASSYAGGQETQYF

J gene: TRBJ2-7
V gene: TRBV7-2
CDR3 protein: CASSFGGSYEQYF

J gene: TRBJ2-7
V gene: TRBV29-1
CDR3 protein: CSVEDWGNEQYF

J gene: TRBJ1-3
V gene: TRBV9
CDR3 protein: CASSVWEFSGNTIYF

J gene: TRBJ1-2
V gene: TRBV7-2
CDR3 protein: CASSLGPYGYTF

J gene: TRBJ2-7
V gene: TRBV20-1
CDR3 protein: CSARAGGVTTYEQYF

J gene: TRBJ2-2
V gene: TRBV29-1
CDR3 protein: CSVSSRHWGELFF

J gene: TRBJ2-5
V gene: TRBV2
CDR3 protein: CASTPGGARQTQYF

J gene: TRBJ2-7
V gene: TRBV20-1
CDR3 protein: CSAREGHRYEQYF

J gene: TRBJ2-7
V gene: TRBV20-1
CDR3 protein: CSARGAGDTSYEQYF

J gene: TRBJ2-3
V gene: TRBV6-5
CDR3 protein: CASSYSRSDTQYF

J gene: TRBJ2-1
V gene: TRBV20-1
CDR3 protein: CSARDRGLAGVLGNEQFF

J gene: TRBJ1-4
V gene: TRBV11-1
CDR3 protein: CASSLWEQDEKLFF

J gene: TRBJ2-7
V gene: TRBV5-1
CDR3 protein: CASSLRQTSYEQYF

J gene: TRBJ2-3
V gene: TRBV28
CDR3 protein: CASRVGTGRDTQYF

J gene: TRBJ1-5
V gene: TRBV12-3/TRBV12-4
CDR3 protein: CASSLPPGVGQPQHF

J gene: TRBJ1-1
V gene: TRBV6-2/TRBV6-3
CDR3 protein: CASSYSTGEAFF

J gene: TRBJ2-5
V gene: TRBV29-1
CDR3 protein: CSVGGRRNHQETQYF

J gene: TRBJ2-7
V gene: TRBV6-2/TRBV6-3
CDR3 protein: CASRSANSYEQYF

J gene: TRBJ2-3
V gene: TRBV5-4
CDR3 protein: CASSFPGTGGGFADTQYF

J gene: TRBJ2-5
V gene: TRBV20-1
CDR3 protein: CSASWGGVETQYF

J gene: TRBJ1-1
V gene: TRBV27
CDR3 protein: CASSFTVNTEAFF

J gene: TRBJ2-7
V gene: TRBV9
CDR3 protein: CASSALAGGPWYEQYF

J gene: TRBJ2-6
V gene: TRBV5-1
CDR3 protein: CASSLGFLEANVLTF

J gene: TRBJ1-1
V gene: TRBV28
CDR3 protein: CASSLVPDVYRGGSMNTEAFF

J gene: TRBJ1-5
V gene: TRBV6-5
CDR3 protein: CASSSALGGTQPQHF

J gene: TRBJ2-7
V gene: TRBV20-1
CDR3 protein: CSASAGTSGYEQYF

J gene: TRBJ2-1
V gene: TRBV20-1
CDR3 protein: CSARGWTSGRAFHNEQFF

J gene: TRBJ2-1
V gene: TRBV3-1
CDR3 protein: CASSHPGTYPSYYNEQFF

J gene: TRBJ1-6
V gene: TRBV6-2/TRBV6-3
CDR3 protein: CASAAFNSPLHF

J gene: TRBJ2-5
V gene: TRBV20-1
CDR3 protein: CSAPDSQETQYF

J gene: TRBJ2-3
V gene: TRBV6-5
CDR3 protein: CASSSLPDTQYF

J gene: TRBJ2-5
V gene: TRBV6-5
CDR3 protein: CASRLAGALETQYF

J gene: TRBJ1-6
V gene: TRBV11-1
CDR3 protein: CASSLALTALNSPLHF

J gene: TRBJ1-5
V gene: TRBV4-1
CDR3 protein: CASSQVLYRASSNQPQHF

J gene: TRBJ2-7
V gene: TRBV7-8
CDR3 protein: CASSSTGSYEQYF

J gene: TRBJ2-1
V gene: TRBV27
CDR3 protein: CASSSTGTPYNEQFF

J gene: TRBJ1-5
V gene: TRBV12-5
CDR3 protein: CASGLVLSGAGGLADSNQPQHF

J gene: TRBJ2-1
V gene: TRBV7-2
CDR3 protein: CASSFPLSGLSYNEQFF

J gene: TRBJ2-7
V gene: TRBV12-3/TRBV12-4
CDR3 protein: CASSSRTATYEQYF

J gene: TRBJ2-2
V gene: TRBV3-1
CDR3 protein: CASSRLGSKNTGELFF

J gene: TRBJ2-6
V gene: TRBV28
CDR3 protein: CASSLARDRGRGPSLSGANVLTF

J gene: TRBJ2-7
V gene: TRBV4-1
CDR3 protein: CASSRSSSGSSYEQYF

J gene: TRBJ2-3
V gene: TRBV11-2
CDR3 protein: CASSLGPAGRTDTQYF

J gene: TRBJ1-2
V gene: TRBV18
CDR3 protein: CASSLTGGGSGYTF

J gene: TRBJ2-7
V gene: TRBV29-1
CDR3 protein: CSVFRQGGRYEQYF

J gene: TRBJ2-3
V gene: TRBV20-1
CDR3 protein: CSARNPGADTQYF

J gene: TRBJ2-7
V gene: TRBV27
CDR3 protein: CASSLYPGLYEQYF

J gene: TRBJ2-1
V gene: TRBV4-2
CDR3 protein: CASSQDLGLVYNEQFF

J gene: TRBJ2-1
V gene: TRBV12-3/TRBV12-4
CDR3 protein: CASSFLQELGEQFF

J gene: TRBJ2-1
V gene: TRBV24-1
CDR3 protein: CATSSLGEGRDEQFF

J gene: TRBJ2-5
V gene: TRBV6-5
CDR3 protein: CATSQGSQQQETQYF

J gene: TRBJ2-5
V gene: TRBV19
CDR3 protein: CASSIYSGQETQYF

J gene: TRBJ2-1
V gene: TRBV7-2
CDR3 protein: CASSLRTGGYNEQFF

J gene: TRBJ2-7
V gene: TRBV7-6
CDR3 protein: CASSLSSASYEQYF

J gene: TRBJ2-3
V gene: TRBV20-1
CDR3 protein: CSAPDRGLKDTQYF

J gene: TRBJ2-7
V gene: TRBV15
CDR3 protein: CATSTGQGYEQYF

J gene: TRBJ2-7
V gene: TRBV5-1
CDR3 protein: CASRFGMTDYEQYF